This T cell receptor (beta chain) was sequenced in a study of beta chain features in type 1 diabetes. The authors reverse transcribed all of the isolated RNA, so sequencing captured expressed TCRB transcripts. Reads from naive, central memory and regulatory T cell samples averaged about 3.3 million. Profiled with immunoSEQ multiplex PCR; TCRdb holds only in-frame clones, not every one. In the table there are approximately 140,000 clones, around a tenth of which are singletons. Germline lookup yields CDR1 ENHRY and CDR2 SYGVKD. The CDR3 extends over 15 amino acids. V lost 10 bases, J lost 5 bases, and 12 bases stayed unmatched. This clone was found a few times.

V usage is TRBV10-3 and J usage is TRBJ1-1, with TRBD1 identical over 11 bases. This sequence originates from a woman aged 40 to 50 in good health. The sample comprised central memory CD4+ T cells from blood. CDR3 protein: CATRDADRGQTEAFF. The CDR3 DNA is TGTGCCACCCGAGACGCGGACAGGGGGCAAACTGAAGCTTTCTTT.